This record concerns one T cell receptor beta chain sequence. What it recognizes is unknown. This CDR3 has 15 amino acids. The V and J ends lost 4 bases and 13 bases, in that order; junction bases with no gene match: 10. Germline V gene data show CDR1 as LNHDA and CDR2 as SQIVND (reference sequence). The sample is drawn from a study of Ad26.COV2.S vaccination and SARS-CoV-2 variants. The table came from immunoSEQ multiplex PCR; TCRdb's copy has only in-frame clones and leaves some out. The profile shows about 480,000 clones, around 88% of them singletons. Indicated treatment: about 20 received Ad26.COV2.S at low or high dose, single or two shots; about 5 received placebo; per-sample allocation not given. The investigators took samples on day 63 after the first vaccine or placebo injection. Adults aged 18-55 years in Boston included the donor. Study observations and caveats: Vaccine and placebo groups showed comparable non-spike TCR breadth. It was vaccine recipients, not placebo recipients, who had the higher spike-specific TCR breadth.

This TCR was recovered from a person between 18 and 59 years old who received the Ad26.COV2.S COVID-19 vaccine or a placebo. Sequences were derived from peripheral blood, sampled in a trial of Ad26.COV2.S vaccine versus placebo. The chain joins TRBV19 to TRBJ2-1; 13 bases agree with TRBD2. CDR3 loop: CASSNGLAGVLFQFF. CDR3 in DNA: TGTGCCAGTAGTAACGGACTAGCGGGAGTCCTTTTTCAGTTCTTC.